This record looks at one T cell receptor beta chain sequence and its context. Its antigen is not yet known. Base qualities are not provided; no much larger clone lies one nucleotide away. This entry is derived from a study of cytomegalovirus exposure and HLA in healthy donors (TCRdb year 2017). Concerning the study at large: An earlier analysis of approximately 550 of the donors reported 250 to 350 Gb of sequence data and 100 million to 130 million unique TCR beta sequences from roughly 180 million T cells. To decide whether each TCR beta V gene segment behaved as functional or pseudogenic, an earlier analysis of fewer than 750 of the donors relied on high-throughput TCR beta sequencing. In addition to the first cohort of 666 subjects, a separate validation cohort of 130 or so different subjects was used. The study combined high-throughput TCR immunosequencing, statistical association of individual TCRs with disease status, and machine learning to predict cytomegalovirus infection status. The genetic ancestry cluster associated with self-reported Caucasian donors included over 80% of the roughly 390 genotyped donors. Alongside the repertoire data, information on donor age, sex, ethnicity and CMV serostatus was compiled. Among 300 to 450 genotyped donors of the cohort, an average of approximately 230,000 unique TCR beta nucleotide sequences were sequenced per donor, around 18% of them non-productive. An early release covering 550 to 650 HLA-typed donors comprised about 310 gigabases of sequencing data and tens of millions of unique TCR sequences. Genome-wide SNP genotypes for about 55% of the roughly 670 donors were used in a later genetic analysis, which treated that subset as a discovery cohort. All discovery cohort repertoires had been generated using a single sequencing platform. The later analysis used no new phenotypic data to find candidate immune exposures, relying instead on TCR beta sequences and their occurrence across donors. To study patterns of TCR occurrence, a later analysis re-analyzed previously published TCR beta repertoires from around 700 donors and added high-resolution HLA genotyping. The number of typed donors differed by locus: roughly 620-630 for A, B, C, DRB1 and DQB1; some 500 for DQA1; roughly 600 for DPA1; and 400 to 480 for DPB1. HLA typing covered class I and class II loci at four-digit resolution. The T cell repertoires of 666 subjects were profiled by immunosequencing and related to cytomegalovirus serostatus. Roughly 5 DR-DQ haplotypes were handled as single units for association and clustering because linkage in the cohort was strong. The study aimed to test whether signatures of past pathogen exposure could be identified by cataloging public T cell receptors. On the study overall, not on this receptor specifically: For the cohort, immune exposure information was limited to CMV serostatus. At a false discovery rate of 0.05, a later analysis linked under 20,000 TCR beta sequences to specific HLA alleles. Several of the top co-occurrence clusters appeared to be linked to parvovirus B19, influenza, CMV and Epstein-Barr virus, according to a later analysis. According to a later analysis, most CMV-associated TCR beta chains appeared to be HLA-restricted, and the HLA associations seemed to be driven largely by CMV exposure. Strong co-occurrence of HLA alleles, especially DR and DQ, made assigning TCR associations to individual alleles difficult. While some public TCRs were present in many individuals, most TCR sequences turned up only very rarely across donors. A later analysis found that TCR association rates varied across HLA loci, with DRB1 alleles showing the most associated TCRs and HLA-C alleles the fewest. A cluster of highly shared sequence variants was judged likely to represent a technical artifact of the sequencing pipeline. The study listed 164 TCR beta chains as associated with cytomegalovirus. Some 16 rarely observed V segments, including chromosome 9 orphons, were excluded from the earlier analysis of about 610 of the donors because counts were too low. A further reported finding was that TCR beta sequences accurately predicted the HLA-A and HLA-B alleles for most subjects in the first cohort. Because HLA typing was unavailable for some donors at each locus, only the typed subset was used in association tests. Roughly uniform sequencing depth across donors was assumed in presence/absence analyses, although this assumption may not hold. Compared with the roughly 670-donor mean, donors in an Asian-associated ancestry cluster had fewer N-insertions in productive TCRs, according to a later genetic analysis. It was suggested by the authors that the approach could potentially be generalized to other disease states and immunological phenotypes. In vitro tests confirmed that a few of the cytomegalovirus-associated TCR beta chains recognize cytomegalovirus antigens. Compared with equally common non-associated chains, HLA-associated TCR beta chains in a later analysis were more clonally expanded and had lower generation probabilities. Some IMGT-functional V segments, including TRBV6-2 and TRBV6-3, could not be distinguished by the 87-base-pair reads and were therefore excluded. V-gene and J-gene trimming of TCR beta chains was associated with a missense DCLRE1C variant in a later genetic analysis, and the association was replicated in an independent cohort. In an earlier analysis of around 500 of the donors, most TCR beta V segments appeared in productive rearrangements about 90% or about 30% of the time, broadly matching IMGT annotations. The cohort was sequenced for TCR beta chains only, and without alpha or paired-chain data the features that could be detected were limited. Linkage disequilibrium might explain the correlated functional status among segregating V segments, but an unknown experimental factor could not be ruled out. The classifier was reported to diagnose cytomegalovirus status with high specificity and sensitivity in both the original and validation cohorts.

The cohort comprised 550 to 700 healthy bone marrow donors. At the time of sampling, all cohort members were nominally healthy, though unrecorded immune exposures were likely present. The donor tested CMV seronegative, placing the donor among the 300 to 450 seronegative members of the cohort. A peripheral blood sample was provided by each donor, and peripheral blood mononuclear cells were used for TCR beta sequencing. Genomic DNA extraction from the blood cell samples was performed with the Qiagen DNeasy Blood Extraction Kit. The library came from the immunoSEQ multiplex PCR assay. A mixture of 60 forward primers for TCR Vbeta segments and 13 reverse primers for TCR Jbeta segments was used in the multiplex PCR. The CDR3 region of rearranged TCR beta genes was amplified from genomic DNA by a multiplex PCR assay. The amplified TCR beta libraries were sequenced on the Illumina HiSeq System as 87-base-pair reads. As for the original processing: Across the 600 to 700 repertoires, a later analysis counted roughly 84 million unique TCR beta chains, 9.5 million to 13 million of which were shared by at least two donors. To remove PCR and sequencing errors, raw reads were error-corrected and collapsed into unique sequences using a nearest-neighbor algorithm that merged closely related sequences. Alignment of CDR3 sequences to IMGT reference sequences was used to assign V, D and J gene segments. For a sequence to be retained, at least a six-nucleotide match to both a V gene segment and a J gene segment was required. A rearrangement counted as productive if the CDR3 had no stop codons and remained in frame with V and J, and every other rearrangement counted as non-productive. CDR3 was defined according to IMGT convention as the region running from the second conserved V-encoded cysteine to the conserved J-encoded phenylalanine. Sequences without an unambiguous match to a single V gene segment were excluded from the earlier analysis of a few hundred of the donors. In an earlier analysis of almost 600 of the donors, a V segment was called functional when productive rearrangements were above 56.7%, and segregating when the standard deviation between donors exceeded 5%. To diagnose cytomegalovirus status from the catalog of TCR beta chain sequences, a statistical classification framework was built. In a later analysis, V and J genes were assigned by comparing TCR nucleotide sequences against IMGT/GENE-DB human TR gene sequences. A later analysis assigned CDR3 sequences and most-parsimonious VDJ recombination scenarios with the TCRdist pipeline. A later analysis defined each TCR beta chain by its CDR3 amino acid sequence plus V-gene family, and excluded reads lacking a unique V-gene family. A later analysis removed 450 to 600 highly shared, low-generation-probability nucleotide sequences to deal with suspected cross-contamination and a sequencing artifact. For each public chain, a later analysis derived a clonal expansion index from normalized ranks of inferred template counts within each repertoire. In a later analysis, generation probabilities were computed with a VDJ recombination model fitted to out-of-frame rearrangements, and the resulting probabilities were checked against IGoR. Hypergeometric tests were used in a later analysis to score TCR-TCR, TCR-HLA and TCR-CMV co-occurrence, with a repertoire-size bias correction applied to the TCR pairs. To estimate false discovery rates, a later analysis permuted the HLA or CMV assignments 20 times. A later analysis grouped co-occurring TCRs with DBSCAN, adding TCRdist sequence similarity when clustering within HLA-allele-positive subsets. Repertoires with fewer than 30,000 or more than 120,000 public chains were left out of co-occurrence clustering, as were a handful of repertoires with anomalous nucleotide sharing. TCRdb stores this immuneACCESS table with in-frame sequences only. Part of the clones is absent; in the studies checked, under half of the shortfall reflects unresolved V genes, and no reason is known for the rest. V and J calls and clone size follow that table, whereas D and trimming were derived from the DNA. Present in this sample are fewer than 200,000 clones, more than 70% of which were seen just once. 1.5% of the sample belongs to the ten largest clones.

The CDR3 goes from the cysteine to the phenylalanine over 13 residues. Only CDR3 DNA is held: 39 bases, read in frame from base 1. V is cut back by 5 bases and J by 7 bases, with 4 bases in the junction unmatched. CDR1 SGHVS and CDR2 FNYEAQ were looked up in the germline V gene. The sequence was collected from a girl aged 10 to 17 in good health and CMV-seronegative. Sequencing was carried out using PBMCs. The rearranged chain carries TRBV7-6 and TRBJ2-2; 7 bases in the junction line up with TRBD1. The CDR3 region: CASSNYRGGELFF. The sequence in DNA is TGTGCCAGCAGCAACTACAGGGGCGGGGAGCTGTTTTTT.